Listed below are T cell receptor beta chains from one sample, sequenced in a study of T cell responses to AZD1222 COVID-19 vaccine. The data were produced by immunoSEQ multiplex PCR, yet TCRdb's version contains in-frame clones alone and is incomplete. The sample records 120,000 to 150,000 clones, 80% to 85% being singletons. The specimen was peripheral blood, collected on day 0 of MenACWY control vaccination. The source is an adult in good health. CDR3s include the opening cysteine and the closing phenylalanine or tryptophan. A D gene is named only where the DNA matches it firmly. Rows may omit the clone size; those that give it use once, few, many or a size class.

J gene: TRBJ1-2
D gene: NA
clone size: few
V gene: TRBV5-4
CDR3 length: 13
CDR3 DNA: TGTGCCAGCAGCTTGGGCCAGGATCGGGGCTACACCTTC
CDR3 protein: CASSLGQDRGYTF

J gene: TRBJ1-2
D gene: TRBD1
clone size: NA
V gene: TRBV29-1
CDR3 length: 17
CDR3 DNA: TGCAGCGCCCTGACAGGGGTTAGACCCAATTCTAACTATGGCTACACCTTC
CDR3 protein: CSALTGVRPNSNYGYTF

J gene: TRBJ1-2
D gene: TRBD1
clone size: NA
V gene: TRBV29-1
CDR3 length: 14
CDR3 DNA: TGCAGCGTTGAAGATCAGGCAGGGGGCTATGGCTACACCTTC
CDR3 protein: CSVEDQAGGYGYTF

J gene: TRBJ1-1
D gene: TRBD1
clone size: NA
V gene: TRBV5-1
CDR3 length: 16
CDR3 DNA: TGCGCCAGCAGCTTTGGGGTGAGGGGGCTGTACACTGAAGCTTTCTTT
CDR3 protein: CASSFGVRGLYTEAFF

J gene: TRBJ1-1
D gene: TRBD1
clone size: NA
V gene: TRBV19
CDR3 length: 17
CDR3 DNA: TGTGCCAGTAGTAAACGGCTGGAGGGGGCCGACGTCGCTGAAGCTTTCTTT
CDR3 protein: CASSKRLEGADVAEAFF

J gene: TRBJ2-2
D gene: NA
clone size: NA
V gene: TRBV27
CDR3 length: 15
CDR3 DNA: TGTGCCAGCCAACGGGGGCTAGCGAGCACCGGGGAGCTGTTTTTT
CDR3 protein: CASQRGLASTGELFF

J gene: TRBJ2-1
D gene: NA
clone size: NA
V gene: TRBV10-3
CDR3 length: 13
CDR3 DNA: TGTGCCATCAGTGGGTCCGGTAACAATGAGCAGTTCTTC
CDR3 protein: CAISGSGNNEQFF

J gene: TRBJ1-1
D gene: NA
clone size: NA
V gene: TRBV2
CDR3 length: 14
CDR3 DNA: TGTGCCAGCAGTGGGGAACCCAAGAACACTGAAGCTTTCTTT
CDR3 protein: CASSGEPKNTEAFF

J gene: TRBJ1-1
D gene: NA
clone size: NA
V gene: TRBV12-5
CDR3 length: 13
CDR3 DNA: TGTGCTAGTGGTAGCCGGGGGGGACCTGAAGCTTTCTTT
CDR3 protein: CASGSRGGPEAFF

J gene: TRBJ2-6
D gene: NA
clone size: NA
V gene: TRBV6-4
CDR3 length: 15
CDR3 DNA: TGTGCCAGCAGTGACTCGGGGGCTGGGGCCAACGTCCTGACTTTC
CDR3 protein: CASSDSGAGANVLTF

J gene: TRBJ2-1
D gene: NA
clone size: NA
V gene: TRBV6-5
CDR3 length: 13
CDR3 DNA: TGTGCCAGCAGTTCGTCTCGTCACAATGAGCAGTTCTTC
CDR3 protein: CASSSSRHNEQFF

J gene: TRBJ2-3
D gene: TRBD2
clone size: few
V gene: TRBV4-1
CDR3 length: 17
CDR3 DNA: TGCGCCAGCAGCCCCTCGAGGACTAGCGACGGCACAGATACGCAGTATTTT
CDR3 protein: CASSPSRTSDGTDTQYF

J gene: TRBJ1-2
D gene: NA
clone size: few
V gene: TRBV5-1
CDR3 length: 14
CDR3 DNA: TGCGCCAGCAGCTTGGGACAAAGGGGAGCTGGCTACACCTTC
CDR3 protein: CASSLGQRGAGYTF

J gene: TRBJ2-1
D gene: NA
clone size: NA
V gene: TRBV7-8
CDR3 length: 16
CDR3 DNA: TGTGCCAGCAGCTCCCTTGGGCCGGGATCACACAATGAGCAGTTCTTC
CDR3 protein: CASSSLGPGSHNEQFF

J gene: TRBJ1-1
D gene: NA
clone size: NA
V gene: TRBV12-3/TRBV12-4
CDR3 length: 13
CDR3 DNA: TGTGCCAGCAGTTTAAATCTGAACACTGAAGCTTTCTTT
CDR3 protein: CASSLNLNTEAFF

J gene: TRBJ2-2
D gene: TRBD2
clone size: NA
V gene: TRBV5-1
CDR3 length: 18
CDR3 DNA: TGCGCCAGCAGCTTGGCCGGGACTAGCGGGGGGAACACCGGGGAGCTGTTTTTT
CDR3 protein: CASSLAGTSGGNTGELFF

J gene: TRBJ1-6
D gene: TRBD1
clone size: NA
V gene: TRBV6-5
CDR3 length: 15
CDR3 DNA: TGTGCCAGCAGTTACCGACAGGGGCCTTCCTCACCCCTCCACTTT
CDR3 protein: CASSYRQGPSSPLHF

J gene: TRBJ2-7
D gene: NA
clone size: few
V gene: TRBV4-1
CDR3 length: 14
CDR3 DNA: TGCGCCAGCAGCCAAGATCCCTTGTCCTACGAGCAGTACTTC
CDR3 protein: CASSQDPLSYEQYF

J gene: TRBJ2-4
D gene: NA
clone size: NA
V gene: TRBV11-1
CDR3 length: 13
CDR3 DNA: TGTGCCAGCAGCGGTGAAGTTAGGAACATTCAGTACTTC
CDR3 protein: CASSGEVRNIQYF

J gene: TRBJ2-2
D gene: NA
clone size: NA
V gene: TRBV5-5
CDR3 length: 14
CDR3 DNA: TGTGCCAGCAGCTTGTCCCCTGACACCGGGGAGCTGTTTTTT
CDR3 protein: CASSLSPDTGELFF

J gene: TRBJ1-4
D gene: NA
clone size: NA
V gene: TRBV27
CDR3 length: 14
CDR3 DNA: TGTGCCAGCAGTCAGGGACTGCCTAATGAAAAACTGTTTTTT
CDR3 protein: CASSQGLPNEKLFF

J gene: TRBJ2-5
D gene: TRBD1
clone size: NA
V gene: TRBV7-2
CDR3 length: 14
CDR3 DNA: TGTGCCAGCAGCCTAAGGGACAGAAAAGAGACCCAGTACTTC
CDR3 protein: CASSLRDRKETQYF

J gene: TRBJ1-2
D gene: NA
clone size: NA
V gene: TRBV20-1
CDR3 length: 11
CDR3 DNA: TGCAGTGCTAGGGCCGGGTATGGCTACACCTTC
CDR3 protein: CSARAGYGYTF

J gene: TRBJ1-2
D gene: TRBD1
clone size: NA
V gene: TRBV19
CDR3 length: 13
CDR3 DNA: TGTGCCAGCCGGACAGGGCATAACTATGGCTACACCTTC
CDR3 protein: CASRTGHNYGYTF

J gene: TRBJ1-4
D gene: TRBD1
clone size: NA
V gene: TRBV7-6
CDR3 length: 15
CDR3 DNA: TGTGCCAGCAGCTCAACCGGGACAGGGTATGAAAAACTGTTTTTT
CDR3 protein: CASSSTGTGYEKLFF

J gene: TRBJ1-6
D gene: NA
clone size: NA
V gene: TRBV5-6
CDR3 length: 12
CDR3 DNA: TGTGCCAGCAGCTCGCAGTATTCACCCCTCCACTTT
CDR3 protein: CASSSQYSPLHF

J gene: TRBJ1-2
D gene: NA
clone size: once
V gene: TRBV12-3/TRBV12-4
CDR3 length: 13
CDR3 DNA: TGTGCCAGCAGCCCCTATCGGACGGGTGGCTACACCTTC
CDR3 protein: CASSPYRTGGYTF

J gene: TRBJ1-1
D gene: NA
clone size: NA
V gene: TRBV19
CDR3 length: 15
CDR3 DNA: TGTGCCAGTAGTATTTGGGGCATAATGAACACTGAAGCTTTCTTT
CDR3 protein: CASSIWGIMNTEAFF

J gene: TRBJ2-1
D gene: NA
clone size: NA
V gene: TRBV7-9
CDR3 length: 15
CDR3 DNA: TGTGCCAGCACCCCTAACTGGGGCTCCTACAATGAGCAGTTCTTC
CDR3 protein: CASTPNWGSYNEQFF

J gene: TRBJ2-5
D gene: TRBD1
clone size: few
V gene: TRBV5-4
CDR3 length: 14
CDR3 DNA: TGTGCCAGCAAAAACCAGGGGGTGAAAGAGACCCAGTACTTC
CDR3 protein: CASKNQGVKETQYF

J gene: TRBJ1-2
D gene: NA
clone size: NA
V gene: TRBV3-1/TRBV3-2
CDR3 length: 13
CDR3 DNA: TGTGCCAGCAGCCAATTGAAAGGGGTAGGCTACACCTTC
CDR3 protein: CASSQLKGVGYTF

J gene: TRBJ2-2
D gene: TRBD2
clone size: NA
V gene: TRBV5-6
CDR3 length: 16
CDR3 DNA: TGTGCCAGCAGCCTCCTGACTAGCGGGGGAGCCGGGGAGCTGTTTTTT
CDR3 protein: CASSLLTSGGAGELFF

J gene: TRBJ2-2
D gene: NA
clone size: NA
V gene: TRBV10-2
CDR3 length: 14
CDR3 DNA: TGCGCCAGCAGGGGGGGGCCGAACACCGGGGAGCTGTTTTTT
CDR3 protein: CASRGGPNTGELFF

J gene: TRBJ1-5
D gene: NA
clone size: NA
V gene: TRBV7-6
CDR3 length: 16
CDR3 DNA: TGTGCCAGCAGCGCAGGGCCGGGACTGAGCAATCAGCCCCAGCATTTT
CDR3 protein: CASSAGPGLSNQPQHF

J gene: TRBJ2-2
D gene: NA
clone size: NA
V gene: TRBV11-2
CDR3 length: 13
CDR3 DNA: TGTGCCAGCAGCTCCCTGAACACCGGGGAGCTGTTTTTT
CDR3 protein: CASSSLNTGELFF

J gene: TRBJ1-3
D gene: NA
clone size: NA
V gene: TRBV7-8
CDR3 length: 17
CDR3 DNA: TGTGCCAGCAGCTTGGAGAGTCCGGGGTACAGCGGAAACACCATATATTTT
CDR3 protein: CASSLESPGYSGNTIYF

J gene: TRBJ1-5
D gene: TRBD1
clone size: NA
V gene: TRBV10-2
CDR3 length: 13
CDR3 DNA: TGCGCCAGCACGCAGGGGGACAATCAGCCCCAGCATTTT
CDR3 protein: CASTQGDNQPQHF

J gene: TRBJ1-2
D gene: NA
clone size: NA
V gene: TRBV6-5
CDR3 length: 13
CDR3 DNA: TGTGCCACTTCCTCCGGGGCCCGGGGAGGCTACACCTTC
CDR3 protein: CATSSGARGGYTF

J gene: TRBJ1-4
D gene: NA
clone size: NA
V gene: TRBV24-1
CDR3 length: 15
CDR3 DNA: TGTGCCACCAGGAATGTGGGGACTCCGAATGAAAAACTGTTTTTT
CDR3 protein: CATRNVGTPNEKLFF

J gene: TRBJ1-1
D gene: TRBD1
clone size: NA
V gene: TRBV12-5
CDR3 length: 15
CDR3 DNA: TGTGCTAGTGGTCCGGGGACAGGGTGGGGCACTGAAGCTTTCTTT
CDR3 protein: CASGPGTGWGTEAFF

J gene: TRBJ1-2
D gene: NA
clone size: few
V gene: TRBV7-9
CDR3 length: 15
CDR3 DNA: TGTGCCAGCAGCCCTGCCAGCTATCCTAACTATGGCTACACCTTC
CDR3 protein: CASSPASYPNYGYTF

J gene: TRBJ2-5
D gene: TRBD1
clone size: NA
V gene: TRBV24-1
CDR3 length: 17
CDR3 DNA: TGTGCCACCAGTGATTCCATCCGGCAGGGGGCTCGGGAGACCCAGTACTTC
CDR3 protein: CATSDSIRQGARETQYF

J gene: TRBJ1-1
D gene: NA
clone size: NA
V gene: TRBV5-1
CDR3 length: 15
CDR3 DNA: TGCGCCAGCAGGAACCGGGAGGGGCGGAACACTGAAGCTTTCTTT
CDR3 protein: CASRNREGRNTEAFF

J gene: TRBJ1-2
D gene: NA
clone size: NA
V gene: TRBV28
CDR3 length: 13
CDR3 DNA: TGTGCCAGCAGTTACCCCGGACACTATGGCTACACCTTC
CDR3 protein: CASSYPGHYGYTF

J gene: TRBJ2-2
D gene: NA
clone size: NA
V gene: TRBV5-1
CDR3 length: 14
CDR3 DNA: TGCGCCAGCAGCATCCTAGGGAACACCGGGGAGCTGTTTTTT
CDR3 protein: CASSILGNTGELFF

J gene: TRBJ1-2
D gene: NA
clone size: NA
V gene: TRBV10-3
CDR3 length: 15
CDR3 DNA: TGTGCCATCAGTGGCGTCAGCCGGGGAGGCTATGGCTACACCTTC
CDR3 protein: CAISGVSRGGYGYTF

J gene: TRBJ2-4
D gene: TRBD1
clone size: NA
V gene: TRBV3-1/TRBV3-2
CDR3 length: 17
CDR3 DNA: TGTGCCAGCAGCCAGCAGGGGGCACCGTCGGCCAAAAACATTCAGTACTTC
CDR3 protein: CASSQQGAPSAKNIQYF

J gene: TRBJ2-5
D gene: NA
clone size: NA
V gene: TRBV6-5
CDR3 length: 13
CDR3 DNA: TGTGCCAGCAGCAGGGCAGCCCAAGAGACCCAGTACTTC
CDR3 protein: CASSRAAQETQYF

J gene: TRBJ2-5
D gene: NA
clone size: NA
V gene: TRBV5-1
CDR3 length: 16
CDR3 DNA: TGCGCCAGCAGCTTGGGTCCAGAGACAGTGCAAGAGACCCAGTACTTC
CDR3 protein: CASSLGPETVQETQYF

J gene: TRBJ2-5
D gene: TRBD2
clone size: NA
V gene: TRBV2
CDR3 length: 14
CDR3 DNA: TGTGCCAGCAGTGACGGACTAGCGGGGGAGACCCAGTACTTC
CDR3 protein: CASSDGLAGETQYF

J gene: TRBJ1-6
D gene: NA
clone size: NA
V gene: TRBV7-8
CDR3 length: 15
CDR3 DNA: TGTGCCAGCAGCTCAGCCAGGGTCTATAATTCACCCCTCCACTTT
CDR3 protein: CASSSARVYNSPLHF

J gene: TRBJ2-7
D gene: TRBD1
clone size: NA
V gene: TRBV5-1
CDR3 length: 15
CDR3 DNA: TGCGCCAGCAGCACAACCTCGGGACAGCCCTACGAGCAGTACTTC
CDR3 protein: CASSTTSGQPYEQYF

J gene: TRBJ1-5
D gene: NA
clone size: NA
V gene: TRBV29-1
CDR3 length: 13
CDR3 DNA: TGCAGCGTTATAATGGGTAGCAATCAGCCCCAGCATTTT
CDR3 protein: CSVIMGSNQPQHF